A single sample gave rise to the 16 T cell receptor beta chains below, sequenced in a study of blood T cell repertoires in COVID-19. TCRdb keeps only in-frame clones here, not all; method: immunoSEQ multiplex PCR. The sample contains around 260,000 clones, 89% of which appear only once. Sequenced input: peripheral blood. These receptors were obtained from a woman aged 40 to 50 who had recovered from COVID-19.

The chain joins TRBV10-3 to TRBJ2-5; D is undetermined. This CDR3 is 14 amino acids long. Germline V gene data show CDR1 as ENHRY and CDR2 as SYGVKD. The ends were cut back, 3 bases at V and 3 bases at J, with 11 bases in the middle. The CDR3 DNA reads TGTGCCATCAGTGACCAGTCGGCGGAAGAGACCCAGTACTTC. Its translation: CAISDQSAEETQYF.

This chain joins TRBV19 and TRBJ2-1, with 9 positions matching TRBD2. Germline V gene sequence: CDR1 LNHDA, CDR2 SQIVND (reference sequence). J lost 6 bases, V lost 1 base, and 10 bases had no gene match. The CDR3 is made up of 17 amino acids. The CDR3 DNA is TGTGCCAGTAGTATAGGACCTCAGGCGGGGGGGCGCAATGAGCAGTTCTTC. Its translation: CASSIGPQAGGRNEQFF.

The J gene is TRBJ1-2, the V gene TRBV7-9; 10 bases fit TRBD1. Germline values: CDR1 SEHNR, CDR2 FQNEAQ (reference sequence). J was trimmed by 7 bases and V by 6 bases; bases with no gene match: 8. There are 14 residues in the CDR3. CDR3 sequence: CASSFSGQGGGYTF. In DNA form, the CDR3 reads TGTGCCAGCAGTTTTTCTGGACAGGGGGGTGGCTACACCTTC.

The CDR3 here is CASSQAVGTGELFF. The CDR3 DNA follows: TGTGCCAGCAGCCAAGCGGTAGGCACCGGGGAGCTGTTTTTT. The chain carries TRBV25-1 and TRBJ2-2; D may be TRBD2 (5 bases). This CDR3 region has 14 residues. Trimming shortened V by 6 bases and J by 4 bases, and 12 bases separated the two germline ends. From germline, CDR1 is MGHDK and CDR2 SYGVNS.

V gene TRBV10-2 combines with J gene TRBJ2-1; D possibly corresponds to TRBD2 (6 bases). The CDR3 has 15 amino acids. In germline, CDR1 is WSHSY, CDR2 SAAADI. V was cut by 1 base and J by 2 bases, with 9 bases left in between. CDR3 in amino acids: CASSEFAGTYNEQFF. The CDR3 nucleotides are TGCGCCAGCAGTGAGTTTGCGGGAACCTACAATGAGCAGTTCTTC.

The V and J genes are TRBV6-1 and TRBJ1-3; D uncertain. V was cut by 1 base and J by 0 bases, with 10 bases left in between. Germline CDR1 is MNHNS and CDR2 is SASEGT. The CDR3 is 16 amino acids. CDR3 sequence reads: CASSEDLWSSGNTIYF. The CDR3 DNA reads as TGTGCCAGCAGTGAAGACTTGTGGAGCTCTGGAAACACCATATATTTT.

The chain carries TRBV6-5 and TRBJ2-1; 7 nucleotides match TRBD2. The ends lost 8 bases at V and 5 bases at J; junction bases unmatched: 9. CDR1 and CDR2 (germline): MNHEY, SVGAGI. The CDR3 runs to 14 residues. CDR3 amino acids: CASGRGSPNNEQFF. CDR3 nucleotide sequence: TGTGCCAGCGGGCGCGGGAGCCCGAACAATGAGCAGTTCTTC.

The chain joins TRBV5-8 to TRBJ1-5; TRBD1 might be the D (6 bases). The germline V and J ends were trimmed by 4 bases and 0 bases, with 11 bases remaining between them. Germline V gives CDR1 SGHTS, CDR2 YDEGEE. CDR3 length: 15 amino acids. The CDR3 DNA reads TGTGCCAGCAGCAGCAGGGGCTATAGCAATCAGCCCCAGCATTTT. Protein product: CASSSRGYSNQPQHF.

The rearrangement links TRBV5-5 to TRBJ2-5; 7 bases map to TRBD1. Germline values: CDR1 SGHKS, CDR2 YYEKEE (reference sequence). The CDR3 is 13 amino acids. The junction had 2 bases not matched to a gene; V was cut back by 3 bases and J by 3 bases. Written as DNA, the CDR3 is TGTGCCAGCAGCTCGACAGGGAAAGAGACCCAGTACTTC. It yields the protein CASSSTGKETQYF.

The chain uses TRBV7-2 and TRBJ1-5; D gene unclear. CDR1 SGHTA and CDR2 FQGNSA come from the germline V gene. The ends were cut back, 0 bases at V and 2 bases at J, with 8 bases in the middle. The CDR3 contains 15 residues. The CDR3 sequence: CASSLAPSGNQPQHF. The CDR3 DNA is TGTGCCAGCAGCTTAGCTCCCAGCGGCAATCAGCCCCAGCATTTT.

The chain links TRBV7-6 to TRBJ2-1, with 7 bases lining up with TRBD2. Germline V CDR1 and CDR2: SGHVS, FNYEAQ. Trimming cost V 7 bases and J 6 bases; bases outside gene matches: 9. The CDR3 has 14 residues. CDR3 loop: CASNEISGSNEQFF. DNA of the CDR3: TGTGCCAGCAATGAAATTAGCGGGTCCAATGAGCAGTTCTTC.

The chain uses TRBV2 and TRBJ2-5; 10 bases line up with TRBD1. J lost 4 bases, V lost 3 bases, and 5 bases had no gene match. The germline V gene encodes CDR1 SNHLY and CDR2 FYNNEI. The CDR3 consists of 15 residues. The CDR3 region has the DNA TGTGCCAGCAGTGATCTAGGACAGGGGGGAGAGACCCAGTACTTC. Its protein is CASSDLGQGGETQYF. Full variable domain (rest looked up from reference TRBV2 and TRBJ2-5): EPEVTQTPSHQVTQMGQEVILRCVPISNHLYFYWYRQILGQKVEFLVSFYNNEISEKSEIFDDQFSVERPDGSNFTLKIRSTKLEDSAMYFCASSDLGQGGETQYFGPGTRLLVL.

This clone has just one count. This chain links TRBV5-1 with TRBJ2-7; D remains ambiguous. Germline V CDR1 and CDR2: SGHRS, YFSETQ. The CDR3 consists of 11 residues. V was trimmed by 3 bases and J by 6 bases, leaving 7 bases between them. CDR3 nucleotide sequence: TGCGCCAGCAGCTCTGACACCGAGCAGTACTTC. Its protein is CASSSDTEQYF.

This rearrangement joins TRBV5-1 to TRBJ2-1; 9 nucleotides align to TRBD1. Germline-derived CDR1 and CDR2 are SGHRS and YFSETQ. The CDR3 is made up of 14 amino acids. V gave up 4 bases and J gave up 9 bases; unmatched junction bases: 8. The CDR3 nucleotides are TGCGCCAGCAGCCCGGGACAGGGTGGGGGTGAGCAGTTCTTC. Encoded protein: CASSPGQGGGEQFF.

This sequence joins TRBV5-1 and TRBJ2-7; D call uncertain. Looked up from germline, CDR1 is SGHRS and CDR2 is YFSETQ. This CDR3 contains 13 residues. The V end lost 3 bases, the J end lost 4 bases, and 11 bases lay between the germline ends. CDR3 loop: CASSSGPLYEQYF. CDR3 coding DNA: TGCGCCAGCAGCTCCGGTCCCTTGTACGAGCAGTACTTC.

The chain employs TRBV7-8 and TRBJ1-3; 7 nucleotides line up with TRBD1. CDR1 and CDR2 from the germline V gene are SGHVS and FQNEAQ. With V trimmed by 1 base and J by 1 base, 10 bases remained unmatched. The CDR3 has 18 residues. Here the CDR3 reads CASSLEVYHRGSGNTIYF. The CDR3 DNA follows: TGTGCCAGCAGCTTAGAGGTATATCACAGGGGATCTGGAAACACCATATATTTT.